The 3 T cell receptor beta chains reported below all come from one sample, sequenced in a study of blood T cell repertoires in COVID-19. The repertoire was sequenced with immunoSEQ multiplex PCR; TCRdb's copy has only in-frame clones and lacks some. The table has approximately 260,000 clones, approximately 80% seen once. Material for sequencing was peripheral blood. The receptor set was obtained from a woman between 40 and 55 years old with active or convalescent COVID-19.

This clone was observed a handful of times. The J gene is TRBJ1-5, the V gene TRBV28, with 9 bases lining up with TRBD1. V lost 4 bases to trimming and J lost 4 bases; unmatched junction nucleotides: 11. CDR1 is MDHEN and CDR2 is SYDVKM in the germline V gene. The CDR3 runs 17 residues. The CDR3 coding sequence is TGTGCCAGCAGTTCTCCTTACTTTGACAGGGGGAATCAGCCCCAGCATTTT. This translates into CASSSPYFDRGNQPQHF.

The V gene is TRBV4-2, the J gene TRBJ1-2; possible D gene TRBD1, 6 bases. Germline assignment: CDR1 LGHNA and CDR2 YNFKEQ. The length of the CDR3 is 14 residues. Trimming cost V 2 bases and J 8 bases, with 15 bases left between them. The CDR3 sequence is CASSQRTEGEGYTF. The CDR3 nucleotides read TGTGCCAGCAGCCAACGGACAGAAGGGGAGGGCTACACCTTC.

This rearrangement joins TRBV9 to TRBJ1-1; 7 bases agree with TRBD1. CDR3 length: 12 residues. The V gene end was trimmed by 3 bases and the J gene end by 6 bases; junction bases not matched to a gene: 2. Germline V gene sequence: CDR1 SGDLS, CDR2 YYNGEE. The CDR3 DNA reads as TGTGCCAGCAGCGGAACAGGGGCTGAAGCTTTCTTT. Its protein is CASSGTGAEAFF.